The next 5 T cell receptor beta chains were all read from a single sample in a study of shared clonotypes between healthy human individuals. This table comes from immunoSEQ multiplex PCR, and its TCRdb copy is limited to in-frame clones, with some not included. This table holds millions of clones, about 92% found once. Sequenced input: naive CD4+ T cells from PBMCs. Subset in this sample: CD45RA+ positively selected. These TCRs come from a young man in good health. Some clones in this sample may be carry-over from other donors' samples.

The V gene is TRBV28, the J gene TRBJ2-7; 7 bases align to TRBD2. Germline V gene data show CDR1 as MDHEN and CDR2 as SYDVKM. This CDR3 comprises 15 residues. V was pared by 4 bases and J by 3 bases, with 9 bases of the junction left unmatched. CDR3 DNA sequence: TGTGCCAGCAGTTCCCCTGGGGGGGTTATCTACGAGCAGTACTTC. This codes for CASSSPGGVIYEQYF.

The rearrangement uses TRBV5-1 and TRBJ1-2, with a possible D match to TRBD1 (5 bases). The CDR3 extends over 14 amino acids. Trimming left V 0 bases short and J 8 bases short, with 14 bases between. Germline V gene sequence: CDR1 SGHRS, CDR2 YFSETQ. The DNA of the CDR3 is TGCGCCAGCAGCTTGGACAGGCCTCAGGGAGGCTACACCTTC. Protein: CASSLDRPQGGYTF.

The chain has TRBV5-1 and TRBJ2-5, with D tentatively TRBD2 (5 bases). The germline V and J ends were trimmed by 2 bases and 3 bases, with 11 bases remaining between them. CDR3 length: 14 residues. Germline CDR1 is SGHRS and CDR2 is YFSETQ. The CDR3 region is CASSFYTAEETQYF. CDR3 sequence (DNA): TGCGCCAGCAGCTTCTATACAGCGGAAGAGACCCAGTACTTC.

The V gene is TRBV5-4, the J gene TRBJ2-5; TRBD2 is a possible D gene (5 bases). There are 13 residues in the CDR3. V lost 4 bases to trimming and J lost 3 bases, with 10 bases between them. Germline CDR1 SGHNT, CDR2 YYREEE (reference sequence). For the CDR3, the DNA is TGTGCCAGCAGCGGCGGGCCCGAAGAGACCCAGTACTTC. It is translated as CASSGGPEETQYF.

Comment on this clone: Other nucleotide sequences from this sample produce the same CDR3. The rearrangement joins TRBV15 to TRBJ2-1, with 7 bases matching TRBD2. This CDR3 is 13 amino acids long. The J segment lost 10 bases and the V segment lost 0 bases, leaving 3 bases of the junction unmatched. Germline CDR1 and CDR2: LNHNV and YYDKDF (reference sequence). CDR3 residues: CATSRDLGGEQFF. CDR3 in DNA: TGTGCCACCAGCAGAGATCTGGGAGGGGAGCAGTTCTTC. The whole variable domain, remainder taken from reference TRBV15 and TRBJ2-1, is DAMVIQNPRYQVTQFGKPVTLSCSQTLNHNVMYWYQQKSSQAPKLLFHYYDKDFNNEADTPDNFQSRRPNTSFCFLDIRSPGLGDTAMYLCATSRDLGGEQFFGPGTRLTVL.